One sample yielded the 27 T cell receptor beta chains listed below, sequenced in a study of identical twins. TCRdb processed the 5' RACE reads anew with MiXCR; each CDR3 protein has one entry. The table lists around 220,000 distinct CDR3 sequences, under 12% of them singletons. Material: memory T cells sorted from blood. The receptor set was obtained from a man aged 50 or older in good health.

This clonotype was counted many times. The genes are TRBV4-3 and TRBJ2-1, with no clear D. The CDR3 is made up of 12 amino acids. Deletions cut 0 bases from V and 11 bases from J, with 8 bases between. Germline V gene lookup returns CDR1 LGHNA and CDR2 YSLEER. CDR3 residues: CASSQDPVKQFF. For the CDR3, the DNA is TGCGCCAGCAGCCAAGATCCTGTGAAGCAGTTCTTC.

This clonotype was counted many times. CDR3 sequence reads: CASSPTSTGYYYGYTF. The CDR3 coding sequence is TGTGCCAGCAGTCCCACCTCGACAGGGTACTACTATGGCTACACCTTC. The chain is built from TRBV27 and TRBJ1-2; 7 bases agree with TRBD1. V gave up 5 bases and J gave up 3 bases; unmatched junction bases: 12. The CDR3 is 16 amino acids. CDR1 MNHEY and CDR2 SMNVEV come from the germline V gene (reference sequence).

The rearrangement links TRBV18 to TRBJ2-7; 11 bases are a match to TRBD1. Per germline, CDR1 KGHSH and CDR2 LQKENI. Trimming removed 3 bases from V and 5 bases from J; junction bases left unmatched: 3. The CDR3 loop spans 14 amino acids. The CDR3 loop reads CASSPRDRGNEQYF. In nucleotides, the CDR3 is TGTGCCAGCTCACCTCGGGACAGGGGGAACGAGCAGTACTTC. The entire variable domain, with the rest obtained from reference TRBV18 and TRBJ2-7, is as follows: NAGVMQNPRHLVRRRGQEARLRCSPMKGHSHVYWYRQLPEEGLKFMVYLQKENIIDESGMPKERFSAEFPKEGPSILRIQQVVRGDSAAYFCASSPRDRGNEQYFGPGTRLTVT.

This clonotype has just a few counts. The chain combines TRBV9 with TRBJ1-1; 8 nucleotides align to TRBD1. With 3 bases clipped from V and 6 bases from J, the junction kept 4 bases outside the gene matches. Germline CDR1 SGDLS, CDR2 YYNGEE. The CDR3 has 13 amino acids. DNA for the CDR3: TGTGCCAGCAGCGCTGAACAGGGGGCTGAAGCTTTCTTT. Encoded protein: CASSAEQGAEAFF. Variable domain in full (rest from reference TRBV9 and TRBJ1-1): DSGVTQTPKHLITATGQRVTLRCSPRSGDLSVYWYQQSLDQGLQFLIQYYNGEERAKGNILERFSAQQFPDLHSELNLSSLELGDSALYFCASSAEQGAEAFFGQGTRLTVV.

A few counts support this clonotype. CDR3 region: CASSIRAGTYNEQFF. The CDR3 DNA is TGTGCCAGCAGCATTAGGGCGGGTACATACAATGAGCAGTTCTTC. V gene TRBV6-4 combines with J gene TRBJ2-1; D perhaps matches TRBD2 (5 bases). This CDR3 has 15 residues. CDR1 is MRHNA and CDR2 is SNTAGT in the germline V gene. Trimming shortened V by 6 bases and J by 4 bases, and 16 bases separated the two germline ends.

The CDR3 is CASSLGLGGVNYEQYF. DNA for the CDR3: TGTGCCAGCAGCTTAGGGCTTGGGGGCGTGAATTACGAGCAGTACTTC. The chain joins TRBV11-2 to TRBJ2-7; the D gene is possibly TRBD1 (6 bases). Germline V gives CDR1 SGHAT, CDR2 FQNNGV. The V end lost 1 base, the J end lost 4 bases, and 17 bases lay between the germline ends. The CDR3 extends over 16 amino acids.

The V and J genes are TRBV3-1 and TRBJ1-6; D uncertain. The V end lost 2 bases, the J end lost 8 bases, and 10 bases lay between the germline ends. CDR1 and CDR2 from the germline V gene are LGHDT and YNNKEL (reference sequence). The CDR3 has 14 amino acids. This chain's CDR3 is CASSQIYGDSPLHF. CDR3 DNA sequence: TGTGCCAGCAGCCAAATATATGGGGATTCACCCCTCCACTTT.

CDR3 amino acids: CASSLREDSALHF. The DNA of the CDR3 is TGTGCCAGCAGCCTCCGGGAGGACTCGGCCCTCCACTTT. V and J are TRBV7-8 and TRBJ1-6; D remains ambiguous. CDR3 length: 13 amino acids. Per germline, CDR1 SGHVS and CDR2 FQNEAQ. V was shortened by 5 bases and J by 14 bases, with 16 bases between the two germline ends.

The chain carries TRBV24-1 and TRBJ2-2; 8 bases match TRBD2. Trimming removed 7 bases from V and 2 bases from J; junction bases left unmatched: 14. The CDR3 totals 18 residues. CDR1 is KGHDR, CDR2 SFDVKD, per germline. The CDR3 reads CATSSRAGLGSNTGELFF. Written as DNA, the CDR3 is TGTGCCACCAGCTCCCGGGCGGGACTAGGGTCAAACACCGGGGAGCTGTTTTTT.

This clonotype was seen more than once but under ten times. The V and J genes are TRBV11-2 and TRBJ1-4; maybe TRBD1 (5 bases). CDR1 is SGHAT, CDR2 FQNNGV, per germline. With 5 bases removed from V and 6 bases from J, the gap between germline ends came to 19 bases. The CDR3 loop spans 16 amino acids. DNA for the CDR3: TGTGCCAGCAGCCGGGGGAGACCCGGGGGACATGAAAAACTGTTTTTT. Translation gives CASSRGRPGGHEKLFF.

This clonotype appeared many times. The V call is TRBV24-1, the J call TRBJ2-1, with D perhaps matching TRBD2 (5 bases). V lost 4 bases and J lost 6, with 18 bases in between. The germline V gene encodes CDR1 KGHDR and CDR2 SFDVKD. The CDR3 totals 16 residues. The CDR3 spells CATSEPIGGLVNEQFF. The CDR3 nucleotides read TGTGCCACCAGTGAACCCATAGGCGGGTTAGTCAATGAGCAGTTCTTC.

This clonotype showed up just a few times. The chain links TRBV5-1 to TRBJ2-7, with a weak D call TRBD1 (6 bases). Per the germline V gene, CDR1 is SGHRS and CDR2 is YFSETQ. Trimming pared 4 bases from V and 5 bases from J, leaving 22 bases between. The CDR3 totals 16 residues. CDR3 DNA sequence: TGCGCCAGCAGCCGTGGTGATACGACAGGTTCCAACGAGCAGTACTTC. Translated: CASSRGDTTGSNEQYF.

This clonotype was observed a few times. V gene TRBV20-1 combines with J gene TRBJ1-5; the D is unclear. Germline CDR1 DFQATT, CDR2 SNEGSKA (reference sequence). Trimming shortened V by 6 bases and J by 2 bases, and 17 bases separated the two germline ends. The CDR3 covers 15 residues. This CDR3 is CSADPRAVGNQPQHF. CDR3 DNA sequence: TGCAGTGCGGACCCGCGGGCGGTCGGCAATCAGCCCCAGCATTTT.

This clonotype was counted a few times. The gene calls are TRBV5-1 and TRBJ2-1, with D unresolved. V was clipped by 5 bases and J by 4 bases, with 10 bases between them. CDR3 length: 13 residues. Germline CDR1 SGHRS, CDR2 YFSETQ. The CDR3 region has the DNA TGCGCCAGCAGATCTGACGGATACAATGAGCAGTTCTTC. It specifies CASRSDGYNEQFF. Drawing the rest from reference TRBV5-1 and TRBJ2-1, the complete variable domain is KAGVTQTPRYLIKTRGQQVTLSCSPISGHRSVSWYQQTPGQGLQFLFEYFSETQRNKGNFPGRFSGRQFSNSRSEMNVSTLELGDSALYLCASRSDGYNEQFFGPGTRLTVL.

This clonotype was detected ten times or more. The chain is built from TRBV5-5 and TRBJ2-3, with 7 positions matching TRBD1. Germline values: CDR1 SGHKS, CDR2 YYEKEE (reference sequence). The CDR3 spans 16 residues. Trimming took 2 bases from V and 4 from J; bases not matched to a gene: 10. The CDR3 spells CASSFPRGKGPDTQYF. The DNA of the CDR3 is TGTGCCAGCAGCTTCCCCAGGGGGAAAGGCCCAGATACGCAGTATTTT. The whole variable domain, remainder taken from reference TRBV5-5 and TRBJ2-3, is DAGVTQSPTHLIKTRGQQVTLRCSPISGHKSVSWYQQVLGQGPQFIFQYYEKEERGRGNFPDRFSARQFPNYSSELNVNALLLGDSALYLCASSFPRGKGPDTQYFGPGTRLTVL.

There are many counts of this clonotype. The V gene is TRBV15, the J gene TRBJ2-5; D is tentatively TRBD1 or TRBD2 (6 bases each). The ends were cut back, 3 bases at V and 5 bases at J, with 13 bases in the middle. CDR1 and CDR2 from the germline V gene are LNHNV and YYDKDF (reference sequence). This CDR3 has 14 amino acids. For the CDR3, the DNA is TGTGCCACCAGCAGGCAAGGAGGGGGTGAGACCCAGTACTTC. Translation gives CATSRQGGGETQYF.

This clonotype was counted many times. This chain uses TRBV6-1 with TRBJ1-6, with TRBD1 identical over 8 bases. Trimming took 10 bases from V and 6 from J; bases not matched to a gene: 8. CDR3 size: 14 residues. The V gene's germline CDR1 is MNHNS and CDR2 SASEGT. CDR3 coding DNA: TGTGCCACTAACGGACAGGGATTTAATTCACCCCTCCACTTT. As protein: CATNGQGFNSPLHF.

J is TRBJ2-7 and V is TRBV10-3; D possibly corresponds to TRBD2 (7 bases). Germline lookup yields CDR1 ENHRY and CDR2 SYGVKD. V shed 7 bases and J shed 3 bases, with 16 bases lying between them. The CDR3 has 14 residues. The CDR3 reads CAIKGGGSLYEQYF. The DNA for the CDR3 is TGTGCCATCAAAGGGGGGGGGAGCCTCTACGAGCAGTACTTC.

This clonotype was detected ten times or more. The CDR3 loop is CASGLATGTSGRYLAGEQFF. DNA of the CDR3: TGTGCTAGTGGTTTGGCCACCGGGACTAGCGGGAGATATCTCGCGGGTGAGCAGTTCTTC. The chain recombines TRBV12-5 with TRBJ2-1; 14 bases fit TRBD2. The V and J ends lost 1 base and 9 bases, in that order; junction bases with no gene match: 17. The V gene's germline CDR1 is LGHNT and CDR2 FRNRAP. The CDR3 has 20 amino acids.

The sample holds a few counts of this clonotype. The chain links TRBV10-2 to TRBJ2-7, with D possibly TRBD2 on 5 matching bases. Germline V CDR1 and CDR2: WSHSY, SAAADI. V was pared by 7 bases and J by 0 bases, with 16 bases between. The CDR3 sequence is 15 residues long. The CDR3 coding sequence is TGCGCCAGCAAGGGAGTCCGGGGAATCTCCTACGAGCAGTACTTC. As protein: CASKGVRGISYEQYF.

This clonotype has a handful of counts. This chain joins TRBV7-7 and TRBJ2-2; maybe TRBD1 (5 bases). CDR3 length: 13 amino acids. The ends were cut back, 4 bases at V and 6 bases at J, with 9 bases in the middle. Germline V gene sequence: CDR1 SSHAT, CDR2 FNYEAQ (reference sequence). CDR3 coding DNA: TGTGCCAGCAGCTCAACAGGCTCCGGGGAGCTGTTTTTT. Amino acid sequence: CASSSTGSGELFF.

This clonotype occurred many times. V gene TRBV27 combines with J gene TRBJ2-3, with 10 bases matching TRBD2. With 3 bases clipped from V and 10 bases from J, the junction kept 13 bases outside the gene matches. CDR3 length: 16 amino acids. CDR1 MNHEY and CDR2 SMNVEV come from the germline V gene (reference sequence). In DNA form, the CDR3 reads TGTGCCAGCAGTTTCCTCGGTTTAGCGGGAGGTGGGGCGCAGTATTTT. As protein: CASSFLGLAGGGAQYF.

This clonotype was counted between two and nine times. In DNA, the CDR3 is TGTGCCAGCAGCTTGGTGGGATACACTGAAGCTTTCTTT. Residues: CASSLVGYTEAFF. The chain uses TRBV5-6 and TRBJ1-1, with no clear D. The CDR3 contains 13 residues. CDR1 is SGHDT and CDR2 is YYEEEE in the germline V gene. The ends were cut back, 0 bases at V and 3 bases at J, with 6 bases in the middle.

The J gene is TRBJ2-5, the V gene TRBV30; 7 bases match TRBD2. Trimming took 1 base from V and 11 from J; bases not matched to a gene: 4. Germline assignment: CDR1 GTSNPN and CDR2 SVGIG (reference sequence). The CDR3 spans 11 residues. The CDR3 DNA follows: TGTGCCTGGAGTGCCGGGACTAATCAGTACTTC. Translation gives CAWSAGTNQYF. The full variable domain, completed using reference TRBV30 and TRBJ2-5, is SQTIHQWPATLVQPVGSPLSLECTVEGTSNPNLYWYRQAAGRGLQLLFYSVGIGQISSEVPQNLSASRPQDRQFILSSKKLLLSDSGFYLCAWSAGTNQYFGPGTRLLVL.

The chain is built from TRBV20-1 and TRBJ2-2, with 9 bases fitting TRBD2. The CDR3 runs 17 residues. Germline CDR1 and CDR2: DFQATT and SNEGSKA (reference sequence). V dropped 0 bases and J dropped 6; count of bases not matched to a gene: 11. CDR3 in DNA: TGCAGTGCTAGAGATCGATTGAATAGCGGGGGAGCCGGGGAGCTGTTTTTT. Protein product: CSARDRLNSGGAGELFF.

In this sample, this clonotype turned up a few times. The CDR3 loop is CASTEARLRVPSEQFF. The CDR3 coding sequence is TGTGCCAGCACCGAAGCAAGACTGCGGGTACCCAGTGAGCAGTTCTTC. The chain links TRBV7-3 to TRBJ2-1; TRBD2 is a possible D gene (5 bases). Germline CDR1 is SGHTA and CDR2 is FQGTGA. The CDR3 contains 16 residues. V was cut by 7 bases and J by 9 bases, with 25 bases left in between.

A few counts support this clonotype. V and J are TRBV6-1 and TRBJ2-6; unclear D gene. Germline-derived CDR1 and CDR2 are MNHNS and SASEGT. The CDR3 length is 15 residues. Trimming cost V 1 base and J 1 base, with 5 bases left between them. This CDR3 is CASSEDFSGANVLTF. CDR3 bases: TGTGCCAGCAGTGAAGATTTTTCTGGGGCCAACGTCCTGACTTTC.